The 8 T cell receptor beta chains in this list originate from one sample, sequenced in a study of T-cell reconstitution after alpha-beta-depleted transplantation in children. Unique molecular identifiers tagged the TCRbeta library. TCRdb processed the PCR reads anew with MiXCR; each CDR3 protein has one entry. The sample carries over 85,000 distinct CDR3 sequences, 6% recorded once. The sequencing here drew on PBMCs, mostly from graft donor cells, taken 60 days after TCRalphabeta/CD19-depleted stem cell transplant. These receptors came from a female patient aged 2-15 years who had a stem cell transplant for Fanconi anemia, so the T cells may come from the graft donor.

This clonotype was counted ten times or more. This sequence joins TRBV13 and TRBJ2-7; TRBD1 is a possible D gene (6 bases). The CDR3 is made up of 13 amino acids. The germline V gene encodes CDR1 PRHDT and CDR2 FYEKMQ (reference sequence). The V end was cut by 6 bases, the J end by 6 bases, with 15 bases between. The CDR3 nucleotides read TGTGCCAGCAGACGTATCCAGGGGTTCGAGCAGTACTTC. As protein: CASRRIQGFEQYF.

This clonotype was recorded at least ten times. The chain is built from TRBV11-3 and TRBJ2-3, with 7 bases lining up with TRBD2. Germline assignment: CDR1 SGHNT and CDR2 YENEEA. J gave up 3 bases and V 0 bases, and 0 bases lay outside the gene matches. The CDR3 is 14 amino acids. The DNA of the CDR3 is TGTGCCAGCAGCTTAGAGGGAGGGACAGATACGCAGTATTTT. This codes for CASSLEGGTDTQYF.

This clonotype was detected only a few times. The J gene is TRBJ1-2, the V gene TRBV25-1; TRBD1 aligns across 8 bases. CDR3 length: 14 residues. The trim removed 4 bases at V and 3 bases at J, leaving 4 bases unmatched. CDR1 is MGHDK and CDR2 is SYGVNS in the germline V gene. CDR3 coding DNA: TGTGCCAGCAGTGCCGGACAGGGCTACTATGGCTACACCTTC. It specifies CASSAGQGYYGYTF.

This clonotype was seen at least ten times. In DNA, the CDR3 is TGCAGCGTTGTCCAACTCGCGGGAGAGATGTACAATGAGCAGTTCTTC. Amino acids: CSVVQLAGEMYNEQFF. This chain uses TRBV29-1 with TRBJ2-1; 7 bases fit TRBD2. The germline CDR1 and CDR2 sequences are SQVTM and ANQGSEA. With 4 bases clipped from V and 4 bases from J, the junction kept 13 bases outside the gene matches. The CDR3 consists of 16 residues.

The chain joins TRBV7-2 to TRBJ2-3; 7 bases fit TRBD2. The CDR3 is 18 residues long. Germline V gives CDR1 SGHTA, CDR2 FQGNSA. Trimming cost V 3 bases and J 1 base; bases outside gene matches: 13. For the CDR3, the DNA is TGTGCCAGCAGCTTCTCATTCGGTGGCGGGAGAGGCACAGATACGCAGTATTTT. Its translation is CASSFSFGGGRGTDTQYF.

This clonotype was detected only a few times. The chain employs TRBV5-1 and TRBJ1-3, with 7 positions matching TRBD1. The CDR3 runs 17 residues. Germline lookup yields CDR1 SGHRS and CDR2 YFSETQ. V dropped 6 bases and J dropped 0; count of bases not matched to a gene: 12. The CDR3 DNA reads TGCGCCAGCAAACCGGGACAGACCTTCTTCTCTGGAAACACCATATATTTT. It is translated as CASKPGQTFFSGNTIYF.

The table lists this clonotype with a few counts. This chain joins TRBV20-1 and TRBJ2-5; D call uncertain. CDR1 DFQATT and CDR2 SNEGSKA come from the germline V gene (reference sequence). This CDR3 contains 14 residues. V shed 0 bases and J shed 1 base, with 9 bases lying between them. CDR3 protein: CSARDGLTQETQYF. The CDR3 DNA follows: TGCAGTGCTAGAGATGGGTTGACCCAAGAGACCCAGTACTTC.

This clonotype was observed a handful of times. The genes are TRBV6-1 and TRBJ1-1; D gene uncertain. The length of the CDR3 is 16 residues. Germline V CDR1 and CDR2: MNHNS, SASEGT. V was clipped by 8 bases and J by 1 base, with 20 bases between them. DNA for the CDR3: TGTGCCAGCTTTCGGTTCAAATCCCGACGGAACACTGAAGCTTTCTTT. This gives the protein CASFRFKSRRNTEAFF.